The entry below describes one T cell receptor (beta chain). Its cognate antigen is unknown. This entry comes from a study of T cells expressing NK-cell markers. Study-wide results and limits: Among a few donors, these clonotypes also ranked first in the CD3+CD56-NKG2C+ fraction.

TCRdb reanalyzed the 5' RACE reads and collapses them to one entry per CDR3 protein, without DNA. The sample features 7,300 or so distinct CDR3 sequences, with approximately 62% in its top ten. The CDR3 length is 14 residues. Germline CDR1 MRHNA, CDR2 SNTAGT. The chain links TRBV6-4 to TRBJ2-3. Sequencing input: blood T cells: a sorted CD56 or NKG2C T cell subset, CD4+ or CD8+ T cells, or bulk PBMC T cells (not recorded which). This sequence originates from a man aged 18-75 years in good health. CDR3 sequence: CASSGGSHTDTQYF.